Presented here are 27 T cell receptor beta chains from one specimen sequenced in a study of beta chain features in type 1 diabetes. No cognate antigen is known for these TCRs. Study-level findings and limits: Across all four CD4+ subsets, people with type 1 diabetes showed modestly shorter TCRB CDR3s.

Sequenced material consisted of expressed TCRB transcripts (all of the isolated RNA was reverse transcribed). Clones were sequenced by immunoSEQ multiplex PCR, and TCRdb holds only the in-frame ones, with some missing. The sample consists of hundreds of thousands of clones, 10% to 15% of them appearing once. The sequencing input was naive CD4+ T cells from blood. Source of these receptors: a woman between 18 and 30 years old with type 1 diabetes.

This clone has only a few counts. The chain recombines TRBV11-3 with TRBJ1-2; D is unclear. The CDR3 is 14 residues long. Germline lookup yields CDR1 SGHNT and CDR2 YENEEA. V gave up 0 bases and J gave up 3 bases, with 8 bases separating them. CDR3 DNA: TGTGCCAGCAGCTTAGATCTCCGGGACTATGGCTACACCTTC. Translated: CASSLDLRDYGYTF.

In its sample, this clone was seen a few times. The chain joins TRBV19 to TRBJ2-3; D is perhaps TRBD2 (7 bases). The CDR3 covers 17 residues. Trimming shortened V by 5 bases and J by 4 bases, and 22 bases separated the two germline ends. Germline V gene sequence: CDR1 LNHDA, CDR2 SQIVND (reference sequence). This chain's CDR3 is CASSLFPIGGRADTQYF. The CDR3 region has the DNA TGTGCCAGTAGTCTATTCCCGATCGGGGGGCGAGCAGATACGCAGTATTTT.

This clone occurred a few times. The chain uses TRBV5-1 and TRBJ1-2; D may be TRBD1 (6 bases). Germline V CDR1 and CDR2: SGHRS, YFSETQ. Trimming shortened V by 0 bases and J by 4 bases, and 10 bases separated the two germline ends. The CDR3 contains 14 residues. The CDR3 is CASSLADSVYGYTF. The DNA for the CDR3 is TGCGCCAGCAGCTTGGCGGACAGCGTCTATGGCTACACCTTC.

This clone was counted between two and nine times. The chain combines TRBV25-1 with TRBJ2-1, with 13 bases lining up with TRBD2. V lost 5 bases and J lost 9; bases outside the gene matches: 7. Germline assignment: CDR1 MGHDK and CDR2 SYGVNS. There are 15 residues in the CDR3. Here the CDR3 reads CASSILAGGAGEQFF. The CDR3 coding sequence is TGTGCCAGCAGTATACTAGCGGGAGGGGCGGGTGAGCAGTTCTTC. Full variable domain (rest looked up from reference TRBV25-1 and TRBJ2-1): EADIYQTPRYLVIGTGKKITLECSQTMGHDKMYWYQQDPGMELHLIHYSYGVNSTEKGDLSSESTVSRIRTEHFPLTLESARPSHTSQYLCASSILAGGAGEQFFGPGTRLTVL.

This chain links TRBV7-2 with TRBJ2-7; D remains unclear. In germline, CDR1 is SGHTA, CDR2 FQGNSA. The ends were cut back, 3 bases at V and 4 bases at J, with 4 bases in the middle. The CDR3 runs 11 residues. The DNA of the CDR3 is TGTGCCAGCAGCTTTCATTACGAGCAGTACTTC. It specifies CASSFHYEQYF. The variable domain in full, with the rest retrieved from reference TRBV7-2 and TRBJ2-7, is GAGVSQSPSNKVTEKGKDVELRCDPISGHTALYWYRQSLGQGLEFLIYFQGNSAPDKSGLPSDRFSAERTGGSVSTLTIQRTQQEDSAVYLCASSFHYEQYFGPGTRLTVT.

The V call is TRBV7-9, the J call TRBJ2-1; 7 bases line up with TRBD2. V was pared by 1 base and J by 7 bases, with 4 bases of the junction left unmatched. Germline values: CDR1 SEHNR, CDR2 FQNEAQ (reference sequence). The CDR3 spans 14 residues. The DNA for the CDR3 is TGTGCCAGCAGCTTAGTCCCAGCGGGGAATGAGCAGTTCTTC. Residues: CASSLVPAGNEQFF.

This clone showed up just a few times. V usage is TRBV11-2 and J usage is TRBJ2-3, with D possibly being TRBD1 (7 bases). V shed 3 bases and J shed 6 bases, with 10 bases lying between them. The CDR3 contains 13 residues. Per the germline V gene, CDR1 is SGHAT and CDR2 is FQNNGV. The CDR3 DNA is TGTGCCAGCAGCTTCTCAGGGGGGGATACGCAGTATTTT. Its translation: CASSFSGGDTQYF.

This sequence joins TRBV19 and TRBJ1-5; TRBD1 is a possible D gene (6 bases). CDR3 size: 15 residues. CDR1 is LNHDA and CDR2 is SQIVND in the germline V gene (reference sequence). V was trimmed by 6 bases and J by 5 bases, leaving 17 bases between them. CDR3 bases: TGTGCCAGTAGCACAGGGAGGGGCAAATATCAGCCCCAGCATTTT. It yields the protein CASSTGRGKYQPQHF.

This sequence joins TRBV7-9 and TRBJ2-3; D call uncertain. Trimming took off 1 base at V and 6 bases at J, with 8 bases between the two ends. The CDR3 runs to 13 residues. Germline CDR1 SEHNR, CDR2 FQNEAQ (reference sequence). CDR3 coding DNA: TGTGCCAGCAGCTTAGAGAGTACCGATACGCAGTATTTT. It codes for CASSLESTDTQYF.

This chain joins TRBV4-1 and TRBJ2-1, with D possibly being TRBD2 (5 bases). The CDR3 covers 18 residues. The germline V gene encodes CDR1 MGHRA and CDR2 YSYEKL. V dropped 1 base and J dropped 8 bases, with 24 bases sitting between them. The CDR3 region is CASSQVAGRSGAPHEQFF. The CDR3 DNA reads as TGCGCCAGCAGCCAAGTCGCGGGCCGAAGCGGCGCCCCCCATGAGCAGTTCTTC.

The chain joins TRBV11-2 to TRBJ2-6; D is perhaps TRBD1 (5 bases). The CDR3 is 17 amino acids. V gave up 5 bases and J gave up 4 bases, with 18 bases separating them. Looked up from germline, CDR1 is SGHAT and CDR2 is FQNNGV. Here the CDR3 reads CASSNRTPGWGANVLTF. CDR3 coding DNA: TGTGCCAGCAGCAATCGGACACCCGGCTGGGGGGCCAACGTCCTGACTTTC.

This clone was counted between two and nine times. The V gene is TRBV4-2, the J gene TRBJ2-5; the match to TRBD2 covers 7 bases. Germline assignment: CDR1 LGHNA and CDR2 YNFKEQ. CDR3 length: 14 amino acids. V shed 3 bases, J shed 4 bases, and the junction held 5 bases outside the gene matches. DNA for the CDR3: TGTGCCAGCAGCCATCCCGGCGGGGGAGAGACCCAGTACTTC. The encoded protein is CASSHPGGGETQYF.

This clone has a handful of counts. This rearrangement joins TRBV5-1 to TRBJ2-1; tentative D call: TRBD1 (5 bases). This CDR3 contains 15 residues. Germline lookup yields CDR1 SGHRS and CDR2 YFSETQ. Trimming took 5 bases from V and 8 from J, leaving 20 bases between them. CDR3 in amino acids: CASRPLGSRADEQFF. CDR3 nucleotide sequence: TGCGCCAGCAGACCGCTTGGAAGCAGGGCCGATGAGCAGTTCTTC.

This clone was detected only a few times. The chain is built from TRBV5-4 and TRBJ2-3; D remains ambiguous. This CDR3 spans 13 amino acids. Germline V lookup: CDR1 SGHNT, CDR2 YYREEE (reference sequence). The V gene lost 9 bases and the J gene lost 5 bases, with 16 bases spanning the gap. CDR3 in DNA: TGTGCCATCTCCACTCCCTCCGGAGATACGCAGTATTTT. Protein: CAISTPSGDTQYF.

The genes are TRBV30 and TRBJ2-5, with D tentatively TRBD1 (6 bases). Trimming removed 4 bases at V and 5 bases at J, with 14 bases between. CDR1 and CDR2 from the germline V gene are GTSNPN and SVGIG (reference sequence). The CDR3 loop spans 13 amino acids. The CDR3 DNA reads as TGTGCCTGGATGAGGAAGCAGGGGGAGACCCAGTACTTC. It is translated as CAWMRKQGETQYF. Based on the CDR3 plus reference TRBV30 and TRBJ2-5, the full variable domain is SQTIHQWPATLVQPVGSPLSLECTVEGTSNPNLYWYRQAAGRGLQLLFYSVGIGQISSEVPQNLSASRPQDRQFILSSKKLLLSDSGFYLCAWMRKQGETQYFGPGTRLLVL.

This clone came up a few times. The CDR3 DNA is TGTGCCAGCAGCCCTGGACTAGCGGGGAATGAGCAGTTCTTC. Protein: CASSPGLAGNEQFF. The J gene is TRBJ2-1, the V gene TRBV11-3; 12 nucleotides agree with TRBD2. V lost 5 bases to trimming and J lost 7 bases; unmatched junction nucleotides: 3. CDR3 length: 14 amino acids. Germline assignment: CDR1 SGHNT and CDR2 YENEEA.

The chain is built from TRBV4-3 and TRBJ1-2; 9 bases agree with TRBD1. The germline V gene encodes CDR1 LGHNA and CDR2 YSLEER. V lost 4 bases to trimming and J lost 4 bases; unmatched junction nucleotides: 7. This CDR3 region has 15 residues. The CDR3 coding sequence is TGCGCCAGCAGCCGGACAGGGGTGGAGGCCTATGGCTACACCTTC. Protein: CASSRTGVEAYGYTF.

This clone was seen more than once but under ten times. The V gene is TRBV28, the J gene TRBJ1-5; possibly TRBD1 for D (6 bases). Per the germline V gene, CDR1 is MDHEN and CDR2 is SYDVKM. Trimming pared 5 bases from V and 1 base from J, leaving 12 bases between. This CDR3 region has 15 residues. CDR3 sequence: CASSRGAASNQPQHF. CDR3 in DNA: TGTGCCAGCAGTCGGGGGGCCGCCAGCAATCAGCCCCAGCATTTT. The complete variable domain, with remaining parts taken from reference TRBV28 and TRBJ1-5, reads DVKVTQSSRYLVKRTGEKVFLECVQDMDHENMFWYRQDPGLGLRLIYFSYDVKMKEKGDIPEGYSVSREKKERFSLILESASTNQTSMYLCASSRGAASNQPQHFGDGTRLSIL.

The chain joins TRBV19 to TRBJ2-6, with D unresolved. V was pared by 9 bases and J by 0 bases, with 9 bases between. In germline, CDR1 is LNHDA, CDR2 SQIVND (reference sequence). The CDR3 runs to 14 residues. The CDR3 loop reads CARSVVSGANVLTF. The CDR3 DNA is TGTGCCAGGTCGGTAGTCTCTGGGGCCAACGTCCTGACTTTC.

The genes are TRBV6-6 and TRBJ1-2; 9 positions match TRBD1. The length of the CDR3 is 13 residues. Trimming removed 10 bases from V and 4 bases from J; junction bases left unmatched: 7. Germline values: CDR1 MNHNY, CDR2 SVGAGI (reference sequence). The CDR3 sequence: CATVQGASYGYTF. The CDR3 DNA follows: TGTGCCACCGTACAGGGGGCAAGCTATGGCTACACCTTC.

This clone was counted a few times. The genes are TRBV27 and TRBJ2-5; D may be TRBD1 (6 bases). Trimming stripped 7 bases from V and 2 bases from J, with 11 bases between. Germline V CDR1 and CDR2: MNHEY, SMNVEV (reference sequence). The CDR3 has 13 amino acids. The CDR3 nucleotides read TGTGCCAGCAAGGGGGACGGACAAGAGACCCAGTACTTC. Its translation is CASKGDGQETQYF.

This chain connects TRBV11-1 to TRBJ2-2, with TRBD1 as a possible D gene (5 bases). Trimming removed 5 bases from V and 6 bases from J, with 13 bases in between. The CDR3 loop spans 14 amino acids. Germline V lookup: CDR1 SGHAT, CDR2 FQDESV (reference sequence). CDR3 sequence (DNA): TGTGCCAGCAGCCAAAACAGGATCGCCGGGGAGCTGTTTTTT. Translated: CASSQNRIAGELFF.

This rearrangement joins TRBV6-1 to TRBJ2-7; possible D gene TRBD1, 5 bases. Germline values: CDR1 MNHNS, CDR2 SASEGT. CDR3 size: 13 residues. V lost 7 bases and J 0 bases, leaving 10 bases between the germline ends. The CDR3 protein is CASTLDTSYEQYF. The CDR3 DNA reads as TGTGCCAGCACCTTGGACACCTCCTACGAGCAGTACTTC.

This clone appeared a few times. The chain recombines TRBV6-1 with TRBJ2-1; maybe TRBD2 (5 bases). The CDR3 covers 10 residues. Per the germline V gene, CDR1 is MNHNS and CDR2 is SASEGT. Trimming removed 7 bases at V and 10 bases at J, with 8 bases between. This CDR3 reads CASNEREQFF. The CDR3 region has the DNA TGTGCCAGCAACGAGCGGGAGCAGTTCTTC.

V gene TRBV5-4 combines with J gene TRBJ2-5; 9 bases line up with TRBD1. CDR3 length: 14 amino acids. The germline CDR1 and CDR2 sequences are SGHNT and YYREEE (reference sequence). J lost 2 bases, V lost 4 bases, and 3 bases had no gene match. The CDR3 nucleotides read TGTGCCAGCAGCGTGGGACAGGGACAAGAGACCCAGTACTTC. Encoded protein: CASSVGQGQETQYF.

A few counts support this clone. This chain connects TRBV7-2 to TRBJ2-5; 10 nucleotides align to TRBD2. The germline V gene has CDR1 SGHTA and CDR2 FQGNSA. The CDR3 covers 16 residues. Germline trimming cut 5 bases from V and 2 bases from J; bases unmatched to any gene: 8. CDR3 region: CASSPRTSGLQETQYF. The CDR3, as DNA: TGTGCCAGCAGCCCTAGGACTAGCGGCCTACAAGAGACCCAGTACTTC.

The chain carries TRBV5-4 and TRBJ2-6, with D maybe TRBD1 (6 bases). This CDR3 is 16 amino acids long. V was pared by 5 bases and J by 0 bases, with 12 bases between. From germline, CDR1 is SGHNT and CDR2 YYREEE (reference sequence). As DNA, the CDR3 is TGTGCCAGCAGGGGACACGGACTCTCTGGGGCCAACGTCCTGACTTTC. It translates to CASRGHGLSGANVLTF.